This is a list of T cell receptor beta chains from one sample in a study of Ad26.COV2.S vaccination and SARS-CoV-2 variants. Generated by immunoSEQ multiplex PCR, the TCRdb table keeps only in-frame clones and is missing some. The data show about 440,000 clones, with around 85% seen just once and 9.5% to 15% held by the top ten. This specimen was peripheral blood, taken in a trial of Ad26.COV2.S vaccine versus placebo. The receptors were sampled from a person between 18 and 59 years old who received the Ad26.COV2.S COVID-19 vaccine or a placebo. The CDR3 runs from the conserved cysteine through the conserved F or W. D genes are given only for firm matches. Only part of the rows carry a size: once, few, many, or a class if the clone is expanded.

size,D,J,V,DNA,CDR3
.,.,TRBJ1-4,TRBV9,TGTGCCAGCAGCGTAGGGCAGACAGAGAATGAAAAACTGTTTTTT,CASSVGQTENEKLFF
.,.,TRBJ2-3,TRBV30,TGTGCCTGGAGTGGCGGGGTAGATACGCAGTATTTT,CAWSGGVDTQYF
few,.,TRBJ2-7,TRBV9,TGTGCCAGCAGCAACGCTGCTAACAGGGTACACTACGAGCAGTACTTC,CASSNAANRVHYEQYF
.,.,TRBJ1-1,TRBV30,TGTGCCTGGATCGCCGGCACTGAAGCTTTCTTT,CAWIAGTEAFF
.,.,TRBJ2-3,TRBV19,TGTGCCAGTAGTATAAGGCGCTCAGCTAGCACAGATACGCAGTATTTT,CASSIRRSASTDTQYF
.,.,TRBJ2-1,TRBV9,TGTGCCAGCAGCCTATCGGGGGTAGCGGCCTACAATGAGCAGTTCTTC,CASSLSGVAAYNEQFF
.,TRBD1,TRBJ2-7,TRBV4-2,TGTGCCAGCAGCCAAGAAGCCGGACAGGGGGCCTACGAGCAGTACTTC,CASSQEAGQGAYEQYF
.,.,TRBJ1-5,TRBV15,TGTGCCACCAGCAGAGAACAGGGTAATCAGCCCCAGCATTTT,CATSREQGNQPQHF
.,TRBD1,TRBJ1-2,TRBV7-2,TGTGCCAGCAGCCCCCCCGGGACAGGGAGAAGGGGCTACACCTTC,CASSPPGTGRRGYTF
.,TRBD1,TRBJ2-3,TRBV7-2,TGTGCCAGCAGCTTGTATAAAGACAGGGGATTATCAGATACGCAGTATTTT,CASSLYKDRGLSDTQYF
.,TRBD2,TRBJ2-5,TRBV7-9,TGTGCCAGCAGCGCTAGCGGTCCGGAGACCCAGTACTTC,CASSASGPETQYF
.,.,TRBJ1-2,TRBV15,TGTGCCACCAGCAGACCGGGGACCTATGGCTACACCTTC,CATSRPGTYGYTF
.,.,TRBJ1-5,TRBV7-2,TGTGCCAGCAGCTTGTACAGGAGCAATCAGCCCCAGCATTTT,CASSLYRSNQPQHF
.,.,TRBJ2-6,TRBV21-1,TGTGCCAGCAGCAATACGACAGGGGACCTCTCCGGGGCCAACGTCCTGACTTTC,CASSNTTGDLSGANVLTF
.,.,TRBJ1-2,TRBV4-2,TGTGCCAGCAGCCAAGAGCACACCCCTAACTATGGCTACACCTTC,CASSQEHTPNYGYTF
.,TRBD1,TRBJ2-7,TRBV19,TGTGCCAGACCCCAGGGACAGACCTACCTACTACTACGTTGGGAGGAGCAGTACTTC,CARPQGQTYLLLRWEEQYF
.,.,TRBJ2-7,TRBV28,TGTGCCAGCAGTTTAACTATCTACGAGCAGTACTTC,CASSLTIYEQYF
.,TRBD1,TRBJ1-4,TRBV28,TGTGCCAGCAGCGACCGGGACAGGGTTGTTTGGGGAGATGAAAAACTGTTTTTT,CASSDRDRVVWGDEKLFF
.,TRBD1,TRBJ2-2,TRBV6-2/TRBV6-3,TGTGCCAGCAGTCAGGGACAGCAATGGGGCACCGGGGAGCTGTTTTTT,CASSQGQQWGTGELFF
.,.,TRBJ2-5,TRBV7-9,TGTGCCAGCAACCGGCTAGCGAACCAAGAGACCCAGTACTTC,CASNRLANQETQYF
.,.,TRBJ1-5,TRBV5-1,TGCGCCAGCAGCTTGGACCCCAATCAGCCCCAGCATTTT,CASSLDPNQPQHF
.,TRBD2,TRBJ2-1,TRBV28,TGTGCCAGCAGTCAGACTAGCGGGAGTTTCAATGAGCAGTTCTTC,CASSQTSGSFNEQFF
.,.,TRBJ2-7,TRBV7-2,TGTGCCAGCAGCTTAGGAAGCGTTGAGGAGCAGTACTTC,CASSLGSVEEQYF
.,.,TRBJ1-4,TRBV2,TGTGCCACCAAGCCGATCGGAACGCCTAATGAAAAACTGTTTTTT,CATKPIGTPNEKLFF
.,.,TRBJ1-2,TRBV28,TGTGCCAGCAGAACCCTACTATATGGCTACACCTTC,CASRTLLYGYTF
.,TRBD2,TRBJ2-3,TRBV7-3,TGTGCCAGCAGCTTAAATCCAACTAGCGGGAGCCGCACAGATACGCAGTATTTT,CASSLNPTSGSRTDTQYF
once,.,TRBJ2-5,TRBV7-2,TGTGCCAGCAGCTTGCCAGGGGGGTGGGAGACCCAGTACTTC,CASSLPGGWETQYF
.,.,TRBJ2-2,TRBV5-1,TGCGCCAGCAGCTACTTCAGGGACCCGAACACCGGGGAGCTGTTTTTT,CASSYFRDPNTGELFF
.,TRBD1,TRBJ2-2,TRBV15,TGTGCCACCAGCAGAGACGGGACAGCAACAAACACCGGGGAGCTGTTTTTT,CATSRDGTATNTGELFF
.,.,TRBJ1-5,TRBV19,TGTGCCAGTAGTGTTTCAGACCTGGGGTTGGCCCAGCATTTT,CASSVSDLGLAQHF
.,.,TRBJ2-7,TRBV25-1,TGTGCCAGCGGCCTACCAGGAACCTACGAGCAGTACTTC,CASGLPGTYEQYF
.,TRBD2,TRBJ2-1,TRBV7-2,TGTGCCAGCAGCCAAGCCCCAGCGGGAGGGGCCAATGAGCAGTTCTTC,CASSQAPAGGANEQFF
.,.,TRBJ2-7,TRBV11-2,TGTGCCAGCAGCTTAGCCCCCCAGCGAGTCTACGAGCAGTACTTC,CASSLAPQRVYEQYF
.,TRBD1,TRBJ1-1,TRBV14,TGTGCCAGCAGCCAAGGTTTCTCAGGGGGTGGAACTGAAGCTTTCTTT,CASSQGFSGGGTEAFF
.,.,TRBJ2-4,TRBV2,TGTGCCAGCGGGGGGGCGTTCAAAAACATTCAGTACTTC,CASGGAFKNIQYF
.,TRBD2,TRBJ2-2,TRBV4-2,TGTGCCAGCAGTTTTACTAGCGGGAGGGGAACCGGGGAGCTGTTTTTT,CASSFTSGRGTGELFF
.,.,TRBJ1-1,TRBV30,TGTGCCTGGAGCCCCGGGGGGATGAACACTGAAGCTTTCTTT,CAWSPGGMNTEAFF
.,.,TRBJ1-4,TRBV5-8,TGTGCCAGCAGCCGTTTAGGCAGGGGATATGAAAAACTGTTTTTT,CASSRLGRGYEKLFF
.,.,TRBJ2-2,TRBV7-6,TGTGCCAGCAGCTTAGCTCTCAACACCGGGGAGCTGTTTTTT,CASSLALNTGELFF
.,TRBD1,TRBJ2-1,TRBV5-1,TGCGCCAGCAGCTCCGGGACAGGGAAATACAATGAGCAGTTCTTC,CASSSGTGKYNEQFF
.,.,TRBJ1-4,TRBV24-1,TGTGCCACCACCGCAGGGGTAGGGGAAAAACTGTTTTTT,CATTAGVGEKLFF
once,TRBD1,TRBJ1-1,TRBV5-4,TGTGCCAGCAGCGCCACAGGGGCAGCCACTGAAGCTTTCTTT,CASSATGAATEAFF
.,.,TRBJ2-7,TRBV5-6,TGTGCCAGCAGCTCCGGGACGTCCTGGAGCGAGCAGTACTTC,CASSSGTSWSEQYF
.,.,TRBJ2-1,TRBV28,TGTGCCAGCAGTTTGTTGCCTTCCCGGTACAATGAGCAGTTCTTC,CASSLLPSRYNEQFF
.,.,TRBJ2-3,TRBV9,TGTGCCAGCAGCGTAGACAGGGTCACAGATACGCAGTATTTT,CASSVDRVTDTQYF
.,.,TRBJ2-6,TRBV6-2/TRBV6-3,TGTGCCAGCAGTTTCGGGCCCTCTGGGGCCAACGTCCTGACTTTC,CASSFGPSGANVLTF
.,.,TRBJ2-2,TRBV5-4,TGTGCCAGCAGCTTTCGCACCGGGGAGCTGTTTTTT,CASSFRTGELFF
.,TRBD2,TRBJ2-7,TRBV7-3,TGTGCCAGCAGCCAAGGGGCTAGCGGCCCCTACGAGCAGTACTTC,CASSQGASGPYEQYF
.,.,TRBJ1-1,TRBV27,TGTGCCAGCAGGCCCACAGGGAGTAACACTGAAGCTTTCTTT,CASRPTGSNTEAFF
.,.,TRBJ1-1,TRBV28,TGTGCCAGCCTAACAGCCGGGTCTGGGGGCACTGAAGCTTTCTTT,CASLTAGSGGTEAFF
.,.,TRBJ1-1,TRBV5-4,TGTGCCAGCAGTTCCGGATTAGCGGGCGAGGGGACTGAAGCTTTCTTT,CASSSGLAGEGTEAFF
once,TRBD1,TRBJ2-2,TRBV14,TGTGCCAGCAGCCAAGTGGGACAGGGACGCACCGGGGAGCTGTTTTTT,CASSQVGQGRTGELFF
.,TRBD1,TRBJ1-4,TRBV28,TGTGCCAGCAGTACAGGGGGACAGGGGGATGAAAAACTGTTTTTT,CASSTGGQGDEKLFF
.,TRBD2,TRBJ2-3,TRBV24-1,TGTGCCACCAGTGATTTTCTCCCGGGAGGCGCAGATACGCAGTATTTT,CATSDFLPGGADTQYF
.,.,TRBJ2-1,TRBV19,TGTGCCAGTAGTATAGGGCTAGCCAAAGGAGATGAGCAGTTCTTC,CASSIGLAKGDEQFF
.,TRBD2,TRBJ2-1,TRBV5-8,TGTGCCAGCAGCCCGAAGGGTGGGCTAGCGGGCTACAATGAGCAGTTCTTC,CASSPKGGLAGYNEQFF
.,TRBD1,TRBJ1-2,TRBV27,TGTGCCAGCAGGAGTTACAGGGGTAACTATGGCTACACCTTC,CASRSYRGNYGYTF